A selection of T cell receptor beta chains follows, all from one sample in a study of cytomegalovirus exposure and HLA in healthy donors. TCRdb keeps only in-frame clones here, not all; method: immunoSEQ multiplex PCR. The data show under 200,000 clones, approximately 80% seen once. The sample taken for sequencing was PBMCs. These receptors all come from a woman aged 25 to 45 in good health and CMV-seropositive. Each CDR3 is given with its conserved first and last residue. A D gene is named only where the DNA matches it firmly. The size field is filled for only some rows; it gives once, few, many or a size class.

TRBV25-1,TRBD2,once,TRBJ2-1,CASSSSTGTSGRYEQFF,TGTGCCAGCAGTTCATCAACCGGGACTAGCGGGAGGTATGAGCAGTTCTTC
TRBV10-3,TRBD2,-,TRBJ2-1,CAISGQGGSYNEQFF,TGTGCCATCAGTGGTCAGGGAGGGTCCTACAATGAGCAGTTCTTC
TRBV6-5,-,-,TRBJ2-7,CASSYTDRSVTYEQYF,TGTGCCAGCAGTTACACCGACAGGAGTGTGACCTACGAGCAGTACTTC
TRBV5-1,TRBD1,-,TRBJ1-4,CASSLEVGTATNEKLFF,TGCGCCAGCAGCTTGGAGGTCGGGACAGCAACTAATGAAAAACTGTTTTTT
TRBV18,-,-,TRBJ1-1,CASSQSRGQDTEAFF,TGTGCCAGCTCACAAAGCAGAGGGCAGGACACTGAAGCTTTCTTT
TRBV5-6,-,-,TRBJ1-2,CASDSSPGSNYGYTF,TGTGCCAGCGATTCCAGCCCGGGTTCTAACTATGGCTACACCTTC
TRBV28,TRBD2,-,TRBJ2-7,CASTSGRVSSYEQYF,TGTGCCAGTACTAGCGGGAGGGTCTCCTCCTACGAGCAGTACTTC
TRBV4-2,-,-,TRBJ1-1,CASSLPRGGNTEAFF,TGTGCCAGCAGCCTACCTAGGGGGGGAAACACTGAAGCTTTCTTT
TRBV9,TRBD1,-,TRBJ2-3,CASSTGQGTDTQYF,TGTGCCAGCAGCACGGGACAGGGGACAGATACGCAGTATTTT
TRBV15,-,-,TRBJ2-7,CATSSLGSGVLDYEQYF,TGTGCCACCAGCAGCCTAGGCTCGGGGGTCCTTGACTACGAGCAGTACTTC
TRBV27,TRBD2,-,TRBJ2-7,CASSPSGTSPEQYF,TGTGCCAGCAGCCCTTCCGGGACTAGTCCCGAGCAGTACTTC
TRBV5-1,TRBD2,-,TRBJ2-5,CASSSSGRETQYF,TGCGCCAGCAGCTCGAGCGGGAGAGAGACCCAGTACTTC
TRBV5-1,TRBD2,-,TRBJ2-2,CASSVMASGFTGELFF,TGCGCCAGCAGTGTGATGGCTAGCGGGTTTACCGGGGAGCTGTTTTTT
TRBV18,-,-,TRBJ1-5,CASSPTQGDANQPQHF,TGTGCCAGCTCACCAACACAGGGAGATGCCAATCAGCCCCAGCATTTT
TRBV7-3,TRBD1,few,TRBJ2-1,CASSAGQGPNEQFF,TGTGCCAGCAGCGCGGGACAGGGGCCCAATGAGCAGTTCTTC
TRBV28,-,-,TRBJ1-1,CASRAGGDTEAFF,TGTGCCAGCAGGGCGGGGGGGGACACTGAAGCTTTCTTT
TRBV11-2,-,-,TRBJ2-7,CASSLDRGPYEQYF,TGTGCCAGCAGCTTAGACCGAGGGCCCTACGAGCAGTACTTC
TRBV6-1,TRBD1,-,TRBJ1-2,CASYDRGSGGYTF,TGTGCCAGCTACGACAGGGGTAGCGGAGGCTACACCTTC
TRBV18,TRBD2,-,TRBJ2-2,CASSLRGTSGENTGELFF,TGTGCCAGCTCACTTCGGGGGACTAGCGGGGAGAACACCGGGGAGCTGTTTTTT
TRBV7-9,-,-,TRBJ1-4,CASSLFGQEKLFF,TGTGCCAGCAGCTTATTCGGACAAGAAAAACTGTTTTTT
TRBV14,-,-,TRBJ2-1,CASSQLTLVDGHNEQFF,TGTGCCAGCAGCCAGCTAACGCTAGTAGATGGCCACAATGAGCAGTTCTTC
TRBV11-2,-,-,TRBJ2-7,CASSLQGFRGEQYF,TGTGCCAGCAGCCTACAGGGTTTTCGAGGCGAGCAGTACTTC
TRBV2,TRBD1,-,TRBJ2-2,CASSERRTGGPNTGELFF,TGTGCCAGCAGTGAACGCCGGACAGGGGGCCCGAACACCGGGGAGCTGTTTTTT
TRBV4-1,-,-,TRBJ2-7,CASSHAGRSEQYF,TGCGCCAGCAGCCATGCGGGGAGGAGCGAGCAGTACTTC
TRBV10-2,TRBD1,-,TRBJ1-1,CASSGQGRNTEAFF,TGCGCCAGCAGTGGACAGGGGCGGAACACTGAAGCTTTCTTT
TRBV5-6,-,-,TRBJ2-1,CASSLGGRPYNEQFF,TGTGCCAGCAGCTTGGGAGGGAGACCCTACAATGAGCAGTTCTTC
TRBV11-2,TRBD2,-,TRBJ2-5,CASSASTSGRGRETQYF,TGTGCCAGCAGCGCCTCGACTAGCGGGAGAGGACGAGAGACCCAGTACTTC
TRBV28,TRBD1,few,TRBJ1-5,CASSRLGGQPQHF,TGTGCCAGCAGCCGCCTAGGGGGCCAGCCCCAGCATTTT
TRBV5-1,-,-,TRBJ1-2,CASSLGNRAGGGYTF,TGCGCCAGCAGCTTAGGTAACAGGGCCGGCGGTGGCTACACCTTC
TRBV29-1,-,-,TRBJ2-7,CSILTGSLFEQYF,TGCAGCATCTTGACAGGTAGTTTGTTTGAGCAGTACTTC
TRBV29-1,-,-,TRBJ2-1,CSVLATVSYNEQFF,TGCAGCGTCTTAGCGACTGTGTCCTACAATGAGCAGTTCTTC
TRBV11-2,-,-,TRBJ2-7,CASSGGATYEQYF,TGTGCCAGCAGCGGCGGGGCCACCTACGAGCAGTACTTC
TRBV6-6,-,-,TRBJ1-5,CASSYSIPNPWPQHF,TGTGCCAGCAGTTACTCGATACCTAACCCTTGGCCCCAGCATTTT
TRBV5-4,-,-,TRBJ2-6,CASSLVTGANVLTF,TGTGCCAGCAGCTTGGTTACTGGGGCCAACGTCCTGACTTTC
TRBV6-1,-,-,TRBJ1-5,CASIPQGGDGPQHF,TGTGCCAGCATCCCACAGGGTGGGGACGGGCCCCAGCATTTT
TRBV6-1,-,-,TRBJ1-1,CASSALGLGDTEAFF,TGTGCCAGCTCGGCCCTCGGACTAGGGGACACTGAAGCTTTCTTT
TRBV5-1,-,-,TRBJ2-3,CASSLDRGTDTQYF,TGCGCCAGCAGCTTGGACAGGGGCACAGATACGCAGTATTTT
TRBV15,-,-,TRBJ1-1,CATSRDIGVEAFF,TGTGCCACCAGCAGAGATATAGGGGTTGAAGCTTTCTTT
TRBV29-1,TRBD2,-,TRBJ2-2,CSAGSGGDTGELFF,TGCAGCGCCGGGAGCGGGGGCGACACCGGGGAGCTGTTTTTT
TRBV27,TRBD2,few,TRBJ2-3,CASSHRGAGGRTDTQYF,TGTGCCAGCAGTCACCGTGGGGCGGGAGGACGCACAGATACGCAGTATTTT
TRBV28,-,-,TRBJ2-7,CASSFQVPYEQYF,TGTGCCAGCAGTTTTCAGGTTCCCTACGAGCAGTACTTC
TRBV7-7,-,few,TRBJ2-5,CASSLTLAQETQYF,TGTGCTAGCAGCTTAACACTAGCCCAAGAGACCCAGTACTTC
TRBV6-4,-,-,TRBJ1-5,CASSPGSNQPQHF,TGTGCCAGCAGTCCAGGGTCAAATCAGCCCCAGCATTTT
TRBV7-9,-,-,TRBJ1-1,CASSSGEGVLVEAFF,TGTGCCAGCAGCTCCGGTGAGGGGGTCCTGGTTGAAGCTTTCTTT
TRBV4-1,TRBD2,-,TRBJ2-3,CASSPLRAGDTDTQYF,TGCGCCAGCAGCCCCCTGAGAGCGGGGGACACAGATACGCAGTATTTT
TRBV10-3,TRBD1,-,TRBJ1-1,CAIRTGETEAFF,TGTGCCATCAGGACAGGGGAGACTGAAGCTTTCTTT
TRBV13,TRBD1,-,TRBJ2-7,CASSSGTGWGSYEQYF,TGTGCCAGCAGCTCTGGGACAGGTTGGGGATCCTACGAGCAGTACTTC
TRBV10-1,TRBD1,once,TRBJ2-7,CASSEWDRDEQYF,TGCGCCAGCAGTGAGTGGGACAGAGACGAGCAGTACTTC
TRBV7-2,TRBD2,-,TRBJ2-3,CASSPHPGSGETDTQYF,TGTGCCAGCAGCCCCCACCCGGGTAGCGGGGAGACAGATACGCAGTATTTT
TRBV10-1,-,-,TRBJ1-1,CASSTTGNTEAFF,TGCGCCAGCAGTACGACAGGGAACACTGAAGCTTTCTTT
TRBV19,-,-,TRBJ1-5,CASREMGSGYNQPQHF,TGTGCCAGTAGAGAGATGGGGTCGGGGTACAATCAGCCCCAGCATTTT
TRBV5-1,-,-,TRBJ2-3,CASSLEGLIAQSTQYF,TGCGCCAGCAGCTTGGAGGGGCTTATCGCCCAGAGTACGCAGTATTTT
TRBV19,-,-,TRBJ2-2,CASSPGGPGATGELFF,TGTGCCAGTTCCCCAGGGGGGCCGGGGGCCACCGGGGAGCTGTTTTTT
TRBV5-4,TRBD1,few,TRBJ1-6,CASSLDGTGDSPLHF,TGTGCCAGCAGCTTGGATGGGACAGGGGACTCACCCCTCCACTTT
TRBV9,-,-,TRBJ2-5,CASSDPFAEETQYF,TGTGCCAGCAGCGATCCCTTCGCGGAAGAGACCCAGTACTTC
TRBV27,TRBD2,-,TRBJ2-2,CASSLWTSGRLELFF,TGTGCCAGCAGTTTATGGACTAGCGGGAGATTGGAGCTGTTTTTT
TRBV19,TRBD2,-,TRBJ2-3,CASSIQREDTQYF,TGTGCCAGTAGTATCCAGCGGGAAGATACGCAGTATTTT
TRBV4-2,-,-,TRBJ1-6,CASSLRDSNLPLHF,TGTGCCAGCAGCCTCCGGGACTCTAATTTACCCCTCCACTTT
TRBV4-1,TRBD2,-,TRBJ2-1,CASSQVGSGSRNEQFF,TGCGCCAGCAGCCAAGTTGGTAGCGGGAGTAGAAATGAGCAGTTCTTC